This entry lists 24 T cell receptor beta chains sequenced from one sample in a study of T cells in Graves' hyperthyroidism and ophthalmopathy. Regions amplified from RNA transcripts were the TCR beta CDR3 regions. HTBI primers drove first-round RT-PCR of the TCR CDR3. In TCRdb, the multiplex PCR reads were re-called with MiXCR into one record per CDR3 protein. The table includes under 350,000 distinct CDR3 sequences, about 25% detected once. Sequencing input: blood. Receptor source: a man in his forties with Graves' hyperthyroidism that later progressed to Graves' ophthalmopathy.

The rearrangement uses TRBV3-1 and TRBJ2-7; D gene ambiguous. The germline V gene has CDR1 LGHDT and CDR2 YNNKEL (reference sequence). Trimming stripped 0 bases from V and 5 bases from J, with 8 bases between. The length of the CDR3 is 13 residues. As DNA, the CDR3 is TGTGCCAGCAGCCAAGATCGTGCCGACGAGCAGTACTTC. This codes for CASSQDRADEQYF.

This rearrangement joins TRBV6-2 or TRBV6-3 to TRBJ2-2; 8 bases are shared with TRBD2. V lost 4 bases and J lost 5; bases outside the gene matches: 12. Per germline, CDR1 MNHEY and CDR2 SVGEGT. This CDR3 has 17 residues. CDR3 sequence (DNA): TGTGCCAGCAGTTGGCTTGAGCGGGAGCGGTATACCGGGGAGCTGTTTTTT. This encodes CASSWLERERYTGELFF.

This clonotype was observed many times. The chain's CDR3 is CASVDRGWDQPQHF. The DNA for the CDR3 is TGTGCCAGTGTTGACAGGGGTTGGGATCAGCCCCAGCATTTT. This chain links TRBV19 with TRBJ1-5, with 8 bases aligning to TRBD1. Per the germline V gene, CDR1 is LNHDA and CDR2 is SQIVND (reference sequence). The CDR3 contains 14 residues. V shed 8 bases, J shed 5 bases, and the junction held 8 bases outside the gene matches.

This clonotype was picked up many times. V and J are TRBV14 and TRBJ2-7; the D gene is possibly TRBD2 (6 bases). V lost 5 bases and J lost 0, with 14 bases in between. Germline CDR1 reads SGHDN; CDR2 reads FVKESK. The CDR3 has 15 amino acids. The CDR3 region has the DNA TGTGCCAGCAGCAGACGGGAGACGAGCTCCTACGAGCAGTACTTC. This translates into CASSRRETSSYEQYF.

This clonotype was counted ten times or more. The J gene is TRBJ1-2, the V gene TRBV2; tentative D call: TRBD1 (5 bases). Germline-derived CDR1 and CDR2 are SNHLY and FYNNEI. The CDR3 is 14 residues long. V was trimmed by 6 bases and J by 4 bases, leaving 15 bases between them. The chain's CDR3 is CASSVQETLYGYTF. The CDR3, as DNA: TGTGCCAGCAGCGTACAGGAGACTCTCTATGGCTACACCTTC.

This clonotype showed up many times. The gene calls are TRBV5-1 and TRBJ1-2; 9 bases match TRBD1. The CDR3 is made up of 13 amino acids. Germline V gives CDR1 SGHRS, CDR2 YFSETQ. V trimming: 4 bases; J trimming: 8 bases; junction bases outside the gene matches: 6. The CDR3 nucleotides read TGCGCCAGCAGCAGGACAGGGGACGGCGGCTACACCTTC. As protein: CASSRTGDGGYTF.

This clonotype was counted ten times or more. The V gene is TRBV28, the J gene TRBJ1-2; D is ambiguous. Germline V lookup: CDR1 MDHEN, CDR2 SYDVKM. CDR3 length: 13 residues. V was pared by 3 bases and J by 10 bases, with 15 bases between. The CDR3: CASSLGIDRIYTF. The CDR3 nucleotides read TGTGCCAGCAGTTTGGGGATCGACCGAATCTACACCTTC.

This clonotype has at least ten counts. The rearrangement links TRBV7-6 to TRBJ2-5, with D unclear. The CDR3 sequence is 14 residues long. Trimming removed 3 bases from V and 2 bases from J, with 10 bases in between. The V gene's germline CDR1 is SGHVS and CDR2 FNYEAQ. In DNA form, the CDR3 reads TGTGCCAGCAGCTTGGGCGTCGTTCAAGAGACCCAGTACTTC. Translating gives CASSLGVVQETQYF.

The rearrangement joins TRBV12-3 or TRBV12-4 to TRBJ2-5; 16 nucleotides align to TRBD2. V was pared by 9 bases and J by 5 bases, with 6 bases of the junction left unmatched. This CDR3 has 15 residues. The CDR3 protein is CASRGLAGGTETQYF. The CDR3, as DNA: TGTGCCAGTAGGGGACTAGCGGGAGGGACCGAGACCCAGTACTTC.

The genes are TRBV11-2 and TRBJ2-7; D tentatively reads TRBD1 or TRBD2 (5 bases each). Germline V gene data show CDR1 as SGHAT and CDR2 as FQNNGV. This CDR3 is built from 14 residues. The ends were cut back, 5 bases at V and 6 bases at J, with 17 bases in the middle. CDR3 bases: TGTGCCAGCAGCCCCCTCGGGACGACGGGCGAGCAGTACTTC. Protein sequence: CASSPLGTTGEQYF.

The chain links TRBV6-2 or TRBV6-3 to TRBJ1-1; D unclear. Trimming took off 2 bases at V and 7 bases at J, with 11 bases between the two ends. This CDR3 spans 13 amino acids. Germline V gene sequence: CDR1 MNHEY, CDR2 SVGEGT. DNA for the CDR3: TGTGCCAGCAGTTACAGACGGAGCAGTGAAGCTTTCTTT. This encodes CASSYRRSSEAFF.

As regards this clonotype: This sequence may be a read error, since a much larger clone differs from it by one base. The J gene is TRBJ1-5, the V gene TRBV4-3, with D perhaps TRBD1 (5 bases). In germline, CDR1 is LGHNA, CDR2 YSLEER. This CDR3 is built from 18 residues. The CDR3 DNA is TGCGCCAGCAACCAAGTTTCACGGGTTCGGGGGGGCAATCAGCCCCAGCATTTT. It codes for CASNQVSRVRGGNQPQHF.

The J gene is TRBJ2-5, the V gene TRBV5-5, with D tentatively TRBD2 (7 bases). The germline V gene has CDR1 SGHKS and CDR2 YYEKEE (reference sequence). The CDR3 is 15 amino acids. V was trimmed by 4 bases and J by 5 bases, leaving 18 bases between them. In nucleotides, the CDR3 is TGTGCCAGCAGCCGGTACGCCGGGGGGCTGGAGACCCAGTACTTC. Translating gives CASSRYAGGLETQYF.

This clonotype was counted only a few times. The chain uses TRBV12-3 or TRBV12-4 and TRBJ2-4; 9 nucleotides agree with TRBD2. The trim removed 1 base at V and 1 base at J, leaving 5 bases unmatched. The CDR3 loop spans 17 amino acids. The CDR3 bases are TGTGCCAGCAGTTTAGTCCACGGGACTAGCGCCAAAAACATTCAGTACTTC. It encodes CASSLVHGTSAKNIQYF.

V is TRBV28 and J is TRBJ1-2; a weak D match, TRBD1 (5 bases). V was pared by 7 bases and J by 0 bases, with 12 bases between. CDR1 is MDHEN and CDR2 is SYDVKM in the germline V gene. The CDR3 runs 14 residues. The CDR3 is CASMVGGANYGYTF. For the CDR3, the DNA is TGTGCCAGCATGGTCGGGGGAGCTAACTATGGCTACACCTTC.

The V and J genes are TRBV2 and TRBJ1-6; 7 bases match TRBD1. The CDR3 is 17 amino acids. Germline CDR1 reads SNHLY; CDR2 reads FYNNEI. V shed 5 bases, J shed 6 bases, and the junction held 13 bases outside the gene matches. CDR3: CASSYHGQARTNSPLHF. CDR3 in DNA: TGTGCCAGCAGTTACCACGGACAGGCGCGAACTAATTCACCCCTCCACTTT.

This clonotype was seen at least ten times. CDR3 in amino acids: CASSAGQGIAYTF. CDR3 nucleotides: TGTGCCAGCAGCGCAGGACAGGGAATAGCGTACACCTTC. The V and J genes are TRBV9 and TRBJ1-2; TRBD1 agrees at 8 bases. CDR3 length equals 13 residues. J gave up 11 bases and V 3 bases, and 9 bases lay outside the gene matches. The germline CDR1 and CDR2 sequences are SGDLS and YYNGEE.

This clonotype was counted ten times or more. The chain joins TRBV19 to TRBJ2-2, with D tentatively TRBD1 (6 bases). The CDR3 has 15 amino acids. Germline CDR1 and CDR2: LNHDA and SQIVND (reference sequence). Trimming left V 5 bases short and J 0 bases short, with 10 bases between. The DNA for the CDR3 is TGTGCCAGTAGTCCGGGACACCCGAACACCGGGGAGCTGTTTTTT. It specifies CASSPGHPNTGELFF.

This clonotype has a count of ten or more. The DNA of the CDR3 is TGTGCCAGCAGCCCTGGGGGGGAGCTGTTTTTT. Protein: CASSPGGELFF. This sequence joins TRBV7-8 and TRBJ2-2; D ambiguous. The CDR3 has 11 residues. Germline V gene lookup returns CDR1 SGHVS and CDR2 FQNEAQ. Trimming pared 5 bases from V and 8 bases from J, leaving 6 bases between.

Ten or more counts support this clonotype. This chain joins TRBV20-1 and TRBJ2-7; a possible D gene is TRBD1 (6 bases). With 5 bases removed from V and 2 bases from J, the gap between germline ends came to 10 bases. Germline V gene lookup returns CDR1 DFQATT and CDR2 SNEGSKA (reference sequence). The CDR3 loop spans 12 amino acids. CDR3 nucleotides: TGCAGTGCTGGACAGCGGACCTACGAGCAGTACTTC. It specifies CSAGQRTYEQYF.

Ten or more counts support this clonotype. The chain links TRBV28 to TRBJ2-7; the match to TRBD2 covers 9 bases. The germline V gene encodes CDR1 MDHEN and CDR2 SYDVKM. V gave up 6 bases and J gave up 3 bases; unmatched junction bases: 18. The CDR3 spans 18 residues. This CDR3 reads CASSLSTSGSGNFYEQYF. The CDR3 coding sequence is TGTGCCAGCAGCCTGTCTACTAGCGGGTCGGGGAATTTCTACGAGCAGTACTTC. Filled out from reference TRBV28 and TRBJ2-7, the complete variable domain reads DVKVTQSSRYLVKRTGEKVFLECVQDMDHENMFWYRQDPGLGLRLIYFSYDVKMKEKGDIPEGYSVSREKKERFSLILESASTNQTSMYLCASSLSTSGSGNFYEQYFGPGTRLTVT.

This clonotype was found many times. The J gene is TRBJ2-1, the V gene TRBV11-2; 7 bases line up with TRBD2. Germline CDR1 and CDR2: SGHAT and FQNNGV. This CDR3 comprises 16 residues. Trimming took 1 base from V and 2 from J; bases not matched to a gene: 5. The CDR3 DNA reads TGTGCCAGCAGCTTAGTTCACCGGGAGGCCTACAATGAGCAGTTCTTC. Translation: CASSLVHREAYNEQFF. Based on the CDR3 plus reference TRBV11-2 and TRBJ2-1, the full variable domain is EAGVAQSPRYKIIEKRQSVAFWCNPISGHATLYWYQQILGQGPKLLIQFQNNGVVDDSQLPKDRFSAERLKGVDSTLKIQPAKLEDSAVYLCASSLVHREAYNEQFFGPGTRLTVL.

The CDR3 nucleotides read TGTGCCAGCATCCAGATCCCCCAGGACACTGAAGCTTTCTTT. This codes for CASIQIPQDTEAFF. The J gene is TRBJ1-1, the V gene TRBV5-8; D unresolved. Trimming shortened V by 6 bases and J by 3 bases, and 15 bases separated the two germline ends. Germline lookup yields CDR1 SGHTS and CDR2 YDEGEE. CDR3 length equals 14 residues.

This clonotype was seen repeatedly, ten times or more. The chain combines TRBV20-1 with TRBJ2-7, with D unresolved. This CDR3 is built from 12 residues. V lost 3 bases, J lost 4 bases, and 10 bases lay in between. Germline V gives CDR1 DFQATT, CDR2 SNEGSKA (reference sequence). As DNA, the CDR3 is TGCAGTGCTAGCCCCGAGCAGTACGAGCAGTACTTC. Its translation is CSASPEQYEQYF.